Reported below is one T cell receptor beta chain. Assay used: immunoSEQ multiplex PCR; TCRdb lists only in-frame clones, some missing. The sample lists 52,000 or so clones, approximately 80% seen once, with approximately 20% in the top ten. The data were taken from a study of blood T cell repertoires in COVID-19. About the study: Researchers got acute and convalescent COVID-19 samples from the United States, Italy and Spain. PBMCs, B-cell-depleted T cells, or T cells provided the cDNA or gDNA that made up the material.

The CDR3 totals 14 residues. V lost 0 bases to trimming and J lost 4 bases, with 9 bases between them. Germline V gene data show CDR1 as LGHDT and CDR2 as YNNKEL (reference sequence). This sequence joins TRBV3-1 (or the pseudogene TRBV3-2) and TRBJ2-5; TRBD1 might be the D (5 bases). Sequencing was performed on peripheral blood. The TCR sequence derives from a man aged 45-65 years with active or convalescent COVID-19. The CDR3 loop reads CASSQEIGVETQYF. In nucleotides, the CDR3 is TGTGCCAGCAGCCAAGAGATAGGGGTAGAGACCCAGTACTTC.